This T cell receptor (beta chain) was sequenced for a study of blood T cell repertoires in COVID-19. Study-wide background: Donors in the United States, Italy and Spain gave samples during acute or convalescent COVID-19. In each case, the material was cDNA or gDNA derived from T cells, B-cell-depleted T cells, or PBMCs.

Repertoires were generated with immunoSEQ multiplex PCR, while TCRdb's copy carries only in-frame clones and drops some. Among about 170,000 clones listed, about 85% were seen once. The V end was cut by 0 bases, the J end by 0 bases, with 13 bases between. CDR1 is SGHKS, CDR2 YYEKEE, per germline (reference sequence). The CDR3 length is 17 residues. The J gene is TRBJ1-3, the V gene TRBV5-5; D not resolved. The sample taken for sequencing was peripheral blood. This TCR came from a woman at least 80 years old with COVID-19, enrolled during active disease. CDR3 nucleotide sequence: TGTGCCAGCAGCTTGGGGCCCAACAGTCTCTCTGGAAACACCATATATTTT. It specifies CASSLGPNSLSGNTIYF.